The clone carrying this T cell receptor beta chain was observed a single time. The CDR3 spans 13 residues. Trimming took 0 bases from V and 4 from J, leaving 7 bases between them. Germline-derived CDR1 and CDR2 are SGHKS and YYEKEE (reference sequence). These data originate in a study of T cell responses to AZD1222 COVID-19 vaccine. Libraries were prepared by immunoSEQ multiplex PCR; TCRdb keeps only in-frame clonotypes and omits some of them. The sample yields approximately 92,000 clones, roughly 87% seen once. This receptor was taken from an adult in good health. V usage is TRBV5-5 and J usage is TRBJ1-2, with D possibly matching TRBD1 (6 bases). The source material was peripheral blood, sampled on day 0 of AZD1222 vaccination. CDR3 sequence: CASSLDRAYGYTF. In nucleotides, the CDR3 is TGTGCCAGCAGCTTGGACAGGGCCTATGGCTACACCTTC.